This record covers a single T cell receptor (beta chain). Antigen unknown. The read halts 3 residues ahead of the CDR3 end, with the missing end drawn from the germline J gene. The V gene's germline CDR1 is KGHSH and CDR2 LQKENI. V dropped 0 bases and J dropped 8; count of bases not matched to a gene: 5. The CDR3 spans 15 residues. This entry belongs to a study of Tregs in tolerant kidney transplant recipients. Overall study context: The nonmyeloablative bone marrow transplants came from related graft donors, with transient mixed chimerism. The study, taken as a whole, reports: Activated donor B cell expansion appeared to reveal the most relevant donor-specific TCRbeta repertoire. This study did not directly address biological reproducibility.

Clones were read by immunoSEQ multiplex PCR, and TCRdb kept only the in-frame ones, dropping some. The table lists 50,000 or so clones. Unstimulated regulatory T cells (CD4+CD25+CD127-), CD4+CD25- non-regulatory cells, CD4 and CD8 cells were FACS-sorted from thawed PBMCs. The chain recombines TRBV18 with TRBJ1-4; 8 positions match TRBD1. The material sequenced was CD4+ T cells from blood, taken before the transplant. This receptor was identified in a human donor who received a combined kidney and bone marrow transplant. This chain's CDR3 is CASSPPTGADEKLFF. The DNA read from the CDR3 is TGTGCCAGCTCACCACCGACAGGGGCTGACGAAAAA.